Below, 13 T cell receptor beta chains from the same sample are listed, as sequenced in a study of blood T cell repertoires in COVID-19. TCRdb's table, derived via immunoSEQ multiplex PCR, lists solely in-frame clones and lacks some. The sample gives 200,000 to 250,000 clones, 65% to 85% of which show up once; 9.5% to 15% is in the top ten. Sequencing was done on a sample of peripheral blood. These receptors originate from a human donor in a cohort sampled during active COVID-19.

The V call is TRBV20-1, the J call TRBJ2-7; TRBD1 is a possible D gene (6 bases). The CDR3 is 11 residues long. The V end lost 5 bases, the J end lost 2 bases, and 7 bases lay between the germline ends. The germline V gene has CDR1 DFQATT and CDR2 SNEGSKA (reference sequence). CDR3 in amino acids: CSAHRAYEQYF. The DNA of the CDR3 is TGCAGTGCTCACAGGGCCTACGAGCAGTACTTC.

Here the CDR3 reads CASSPGRGVFHEQYF. The CDR3 bases are TGTGCCAGCTCACCGGGACGCGGGGTGTTCCACGAGCAGTACTTC. The chain combines TRBV18 with TRBJ2-7, with a weak D call TRBD2 (6 bases). The CDR3 length is 15 residues. CDR1 is KGHSH, CDR2 LQKENI, per germline. V was trimmed by 3 bases and J by 5 bases, leaving 17 bases between them. The full variable domain, in which reference TRBV18 and TRBJ2-7 provide the parts outside the CDR3, is NAGVMQNPRHLVRRRGQEARLRCSPMKGHSHVYWYRQLPEEGLKFMVYLQKENIIDESGMPKERFSAEFPKEGPSILRIQQVVRGDSAAYFCASSPGRGVFHEQYFGPGTRLTVT.

On this clone itself: A junction boundary mismatches the germline segment, possibly from a read error. The V call is TRBV29-1, the J call TRBJ1-5; D is uncertain. CDR3 length equals 15 residues. The V gene's germline CDR1 is SQVTM and CDR2 ANQGSEA. CDR3 sequence (DNA): TGCAGCGTTAAAGATGAGGTCTTAAGCAATCAGCCCCAGCATTTT. This encodes CSVKDEVLSNQPQHF. Looking up the rest from reference TRBV29-1 and TRBJ1-5 gives the full variable domain: SAVISQKPSRDICQRGTSLTIQCQVDSQVTMMFWYRQQPGQSLTLIATANQGSEATYESGFVIDKFPISRPNLTFSTLTVSNMSPEDSSIYLCSVKDEVLSNQPQHFGDGTRLSIL.

This clone showed up just once. The chain carries TRBV7-2 and TRBJ1-1, with a tentative D call TRBD1 (5 bases). Germline CDR1 SGHTA, CDR2 FQGNSA. Trimming left V 3 bases short and J 11 bases short, with 13 bases between. The CDR3 length is 12 residues. The CDR3 DNA reads as TGTGCCAGCAGCTTTAACGCAGGGCGGGCTTTCTTT. Residues: CASSFNAGRAFF.

The chain couples TRBV7-4 to TRBJ2-1, with TRBD1 matching over 9 bases. The CDR3 consists of 15 residues. The V gene's germline CDR1 is SGHVT and CDR2 SQSDAQ. Trimming removed 2 bases from V and 7 bases from J; junction bases left unmatched: 6. In DNA, the CDR3 is TGTGCCAGCAGCTTAAAGAGGGACAGGGTGAATGAGCAGTTCTTC. Translation gives CASSLKRDRVNEQFF. Drawing the rest from reference TRBV7-4 and TRBJ2-1, the complete variable domain is GAGVSQSPRYKVAKRGRDVALRCDSISGHVTLYWYRQTLGQGSEVLTYSQSDAQRDKSGRPSGRFSAERPERSVSTLKIQRTEQGDSAVYLCASSLKRDRVNEQFFGPGTRLTVL.

The chain employs TRBV5-1 and TRBJ2-3; tentatively, D is TRBD1 (6 bases). CDR1 and CDR2 from the germline V gene are SGHRS and YFSETQ. The V end lost 2 bases, the J end lost 2 bases, and 9 bases lay between the germline ends. The CDR3 spans 14 residues. The CDR3 DNA is TGCGCCAGCAGCTTTACAGGGACCACAGATACGCAGTATTTT. Translation gives CASSFTGTTDTQYF.

This chain uses TRBV5-4 with TRBJ1-3, with 7 bases aligning to TRBD1. The junction had 9 bases not matched to a gene; V was cut back by 4 bases and J by 5 bases. CDR3 length: 15 amino acids. CDR1 and CDR2 from the germline V gene are SGHNT and YYREEE (reference sequence). CDR3 nucleotides: TGTGCCAGCAGCCCCGGGACAGCCGAACGAAACACCATATATTTT. Amino acids: CASSPGTAERNTIYF.

The chain carries TRBV5-4 and TRBJ1-4, with D maybe TRBD1 (5 bases). Trimming left V 5 bases short and J 4 bases short, with 12 bases between. This CDR3 has 14 residues. Germline lookup yields CDR1 SGHNT and CDR2 YYREEE (reference sequence). The CDR3: CASSNGGFNEKLFF. The CDR3 nucleotides are TGTGCCAGCAGTAACGGGGGGTTTAATGAAAAACTGTTTTTT.

The chain is built from TRBV7-2 and TRBJ2-7, with no clear D. Germline V lookup: CDR1 SGHTA, CDR2 FQGNSA. This CDR3 region has 11 residues. V gave up 8 bases and J gave up 5 bases, with 10 bases separating them. The CDR3 here is CASQAYHEQYF. The CDR3 nucleotides are TGTGCCAGCCAAGCTTACCACGAGCAGTACTTC.

This clone was recorded a few times. The chain recombines TRBV28 with TRBJ1-1, with a possible D match to TRBD1 (5 bases). The CDR3 contains 15 residues. V was pared by 2 bases and J by 6 bases, with 16 bases between. Per the germline V gene, CDR1 is MDHEN and CDR2 is SYDVKM. The CDR3 sequence is CASSLSLPTVAEAFF. The CDR3 bases are TGTGCCAGCAGTTTAAGTCTCCCGACAGTCGCTGAAGCTTTCTTT.

The gene calls are TRBV3-1 (or the pseudogene TRBV3-2) and TRBJ1-5, with TRBD1 as a possible D gene (6 bases). V lost 4 bases, J lost 5 bases, and 12 bases lay in between. The germline V gene encodes CDR1 LGHDT and CDR2 YNNKEL (reference sequence). CDR3 length: 14 amino acids. The CDR3: CASSPRSGDQPQHF. CDR3 bases: TGTGCCAGCAGCCCCCGTTCAGGGGATCAGCCCCAGCATTTT.

V and J are TRBV29-1 and TRBJ1-1, with 7 bases matching TRBD1. CDR1 and CDR2 (germline): SQVTM, ANQGSEA. The CDR3 has 14 amino acids. Losses at the gene ends were 6 bases for V and 5 bases for J; bases not matched to a gene: 12. DNA for the CDR3: TGCAGCGTCCTACCCGGGACAGAGATTACTGAAGCTTTCTTT. This encodes CSVLPGTEITEAFF.

This chain joins TRBV5-1 and TRBJ2-3; the match to TRBD1 covers 8 bases. The CDR3 spans 15 residues. Germline CDR1 reads SGHRS; CDR2 reads YFSETQ. Trimming cost V 4 bases and J 6 bases; bases outside gene matches: 10. The CDR3: CASSRERTGPDTQYF. CDR3 DNA sequence: TGCGCCAGCAGCCGGGAACGGACAGGGCCGGATACGCAGTATTTT.